Listed below are T cell receptor beta chains from one sample, sequenced in a study of untreated major depressive disorder. Repertoires were generated with immunoSEQ multiplex PCR, while TCRdb's copy carries only in-frame clones and drops some. Seen here are approximately 20,000 clones, more than 75% observed once, and the top ten hold about 0.8%. Sequenced: CD4+ T cells from PBMCs. These receptors were taken from a woman in her 30s in good health. Each CDR3 is given without its conserved first and last residue.

J | V | CDR3
TRBJ1-3 | TRBV5-6 | ASSLGGWGGGNTIY
TRBJ1-2 | TRBV5-1 | ASSLDPGRYGYT
TRBJ2-3 | TRBV6-1 | ASSGTGKTDTQY
TRBJ1-6 | TRBV28 | ASSLGAAHSPINSPLH
TRBJ2-3 | TRBV7-3 | ASSPSGRLASTQY
TRBJ1-3 | TRBV28 | ASSVRGSGNTIY
TRBJ2-2 | TRBV6-1 | ASRSQGYTGELF
TRBJ2-7 | TRBV19 | ASSRRAPPSYEQY
TRBJ2-2 | TRBV20-1 | SARGGPLDL
TRBJ2-7 | TRBV6-5 | ASSPTGGITYEQY
TRBJ2-5 | TRBV2 | ASTMETQY
TRBJ2-5 | TRBV11-2 | ASSLDKQETQY
TRBJ2-7 | TRBV9 | ASSVVERGVQVFSYEQY
TRBJ2-3 | TRBV5-6 | ASSLLRQGGTDTQY
TRBJ1-1 | TRBV5-6 | ASSSRQAGRMNTEAF
TRBJ1-5 | TRBV7-3 | ASSLTRGQPQH
TRBJ2-7 | TRBV7-2 | ASSLDLRSYEQY
TRBJ1-1 | TRBV28 | ASSFGTANTEAF
TRBJ2-1 | TRBV11-2 | ASSLTWTSGYNEQF
TRBJ2-3 | TRBV29-1 | SVDQVTKDTQY
TRBJ1-6 | TRBV7-8 | ASSLGAAFNSPLH
TRBJ1-2 | TRBV27 | ASSGLGYGYT
TRBJ1-1 | TRBV5-3 | ARSLKMGWPWGLDLNTEAF
TRBJ1-2 | TRBV4-2 | ASSRTGVGYGYT
TRBJ2-1 | TRBV9 | ASSAKAGDNEQF
TRBJ2-3 | TRBV5-1 | ASSLGLAGGVPPDEY
TRBJ2-7 | TRBV6-1 | ASSEGSSGRYEQY
TRBJ2-7 | TRBV11-3 | ASSRNHLSEQY
TRBJ1-2 | TRBV5-6 | ASSFSDRGMGLRGYT
TRBJ2-2 | TRBV14 | ASSPSYAGELF
TRBJ2-2 | TRBV9 | ASSVGSGRAVGELF
TRBJ2-5 | TRBV30 | AWSLWTSGTTETQY
TRBJ2-7 | TRBV7-9 | ASSLNVYEQY
TRBJ1-5 | TRBV9 | ASSATGGQPQH
TRBJ2-7 | TRBV6-1 | ASSEGGAYEQY
TRBJ2-1 | TRBV5-6 | ASRSRGTYNEQF
TRBJ2-3 | TRBV4-1 | ASSQDQRGTDTQY
TRBJ2-7 | TRBV9 | ASSVAFEAGGGSEQY
TRBJ2-1 | TRBV27 | ASSFGTSSYNEQF
TRBJ2-5 | TRBV5-1 | ASSPGDRGAETQY
TRBJ2-7 | TRBV7-6 | ASSLYRKRVQY
TRBJ2-7 | TRBV27 | ASSLTSSYEQY
TRBJ2-3 | TRBV2 | ASSRQLSTDTQY
TRBJ2-5 | TRBV5-1 | ASSGGAGQETQY
TRBJ1-5 | TRBV6-5 | ASSLDRNLNQPQH
TRBJ2-7 | TRBV29-1 | SASRQGGVYEQY
TRBJ1-3 | TRBV15 | ATSTRRQTSGNTIY
TRBJ2-5 | TRBV28 | ASSLGQPGSFQETQY
TRBJ2-1 | TRBV29-1 | SGNRGPNEQF
TRBJ2-2 | TRBV7-2 | ASSINGGTGELF